The 8 T cell receptor beta chains below all came from one sample that was sequenced in a study of T-cell reconstitution after alpha-beta-depleted transplantation in children. Unique molecular identifiers featured in how the TCRbeta library was prepared. TCRdb itself ran the PCR reads through MiXCR, one entry per CDR3 protein. The sample comprises 100,000 to 120,000 distinct CDR3 sequences, approximately 6.9% of which are singletons, and roughly 20% rests with the top ten. This specimen was PBMCs, mostly from graft donor cells, taken 360 days after TCRalphabeta/CD19-depleted stem cell transplant. Source of these receptors: a male patient between 2 and 15 years old who had a stem cell transplant for acute lymphoblastic leukemia, so the T cells may come from the graft donor.

The chain has TRBV7-9 and TRBJ2-7; D is possibly TRBD2 (5 bases). Germline-derived CDR1 and CDR2 are SEHNR and FQNEAQ (reference sequence). There are 13 residues in the CDR3. V lost 7 bases and J lost 5, with 15 bases in between. The CDR3 spells CASTHPYGDEQYF. CDR3 DNA: TGTGCCAGCACCCACCCCTACGGGGACGAGCAGTACTTC.

On this clonotype: It may be a read error: a sequence one base away is much more abundant. The rearrangement uses TRBV12-3 or TRBV12-4 and TRBJ1-4, with no clear D. V was pared by 4 bases and J by 4 bases, with 7 bases between. The CDR3 length is 13 residues. The CDR3 loop reads CASSWYYNEKLFF. The CDR3 DNA sequence: TGTGCCAGCAGTTGGTACTATAATGAAAAACTGTTTTTT.

This clonotype occurred many times. This chain links TRBV6-1 with TRBJ2-5, with D tentatively TRBD1 (6 bases). The germline V gene encodes CDR1 MNHNS and CDR2 SASEGT. V lost 6 bases and J lost 5, with 16 bases in between. This CDR3 contains 14 residues. DNA of the CDR3: TGTGCCAGCAGACCGACAGGAACAAGGGAGACCCAGTACTTC. Encoded protein: CASRPTGTRETQYF.

J is TRBJ2-3 and V is TRBV7-7; no definite D call. In germline, CDR1 is SSHAT, CDR2 FNYEAQ (reference sequence). V lost 0 bases and J lost 6, with 7 bases in between. The CDR3 runs to 13 residues. This CDR3 is CASSLASLDTQYF. In nucleotides, the CDR3 is TGTGCCAGCAGCTTAGCAAGTTTGGATACGCAGTATTTT.

In this sample, this clonotype turned up a few times. This rearrangement joins TRBV6-2 or TRBV6-3 to TRBJ2-7, with 7 positions matching TRBD1. Looked up from germline, CDR1 is MNHEY and CDR2 is SVGEGT. The CDR3 has 14 amino acids. V dropped 5 bases and J dropped 3; count of bases not matched to a gene: 7. The CDR3 region has the DNA TGTGCCAGCAGTCAGACAGGGCGAAGCTACGAGCAGTACTTC. This translates into CASSQTGRSYEQYF.

This clonotype was found many times. The rearrangement uses TRBV28 and TRBJ2-5; 7 bases fit TRBD2. Germline assignment: CDR1 MDHEN and CDR2 SYDVKM. J was trimmed by 5 bases and V by 7 bases; bases with no gene match: 7. CDR3 length: 13 residues. The CDR3 loop reads CASMEGAGETQYF. The CDR3 DNA follows: TGTGCCAGCATGGAGGGAGCGGGGGAGACCCAGTACTTC.

This clonotype was found many times. This rearrangement joins TRBV5-1 to TRBJ1-1, with D maybe TRBD1 (5 bases). The CDR3 loop spans 18 amino acids. CDR1 SGHRS and CDR2 YFSETQ come from the germline V gene. Between the trimmed V and J ends, which lost 0 bases and 1 base, there was a span of 19 bases. Here the CDR3 DNA reads TGCGCCAGCAGCTTGGCGGGTGTGCAGGGTCGGGAGAACACTGAAGCTTTCTTT. It is translated as CASSLAGVQGRENTEAFF.

This clonotype was observed at least ten times. This chain joins TRBV6-2 or TRBV6-3 and TRBJ2-2; possibly TRBD2 for D (5 bases). V was pared by 7 bases and J by 6 bases, with 12 bases between. The CDR3 consists of 13 residues. Germline V gene sequence: CDR1 MNHEY, CDR2 SVGEGT. Written as DNA, the CDR3 is TGTGCCAGCACCCCTGGAGGAGCCGGGGAGCTGTTTTTT. Its protein is CASTPGGAGELFF.